Following are 16 T cell receptor beta chains from one sample sequenced in a study of regulatory T cells in long-lasting Graves disease. The time point: newly diagnosed GD, antithyroid drugs for less than 3 months. Researchers made the TCR library from RNA that was extracted from PBMCs. Both iRepertoire HTBI primers and Arm-PCR of CDR3 regions were used to build the TCR beta libraries. One entry per CDR3 protein, called by TCRdb with MiXCR from the multiplex PCR reads. The data contain roughly 380,000 distinct CDR3 sequences, 16% of them singletons. In addition, the sample was reused for a study of T cells in Graves' hyperthyroidism and ophthalmopathy.

The source material was peripheral blood mononuclear cells (PBMCs), sampled at new diagnosis, from a patient treated with antithyroid drugs. All receptors come from a middle-aged man with Graves disease.

This clonotype was seen ten or more times. The rearrangement links TRBV11-2 to TRBJ1-4; D call uncertain. Trimming took 0 bases from V and 5 from J, leaving 13 bases between them. CDR1 and CDR2 (germline): SGHAT, FQNNGV. The CDR3 sequence is 16 residues long. The CDR3 loop is CASSLDLPGRNEKLFF. DNA for the CDR3: TGTGCCAGCAGCTTAGACCTACCGGGGAGGAATGAAAAACTGTTTTTT.

In the case of this clonotype: A much larger clone lies one base from this, so it may be a read error. The chain uses TRBV4-3 and TRBJ2-3, with TRBD1 as a possible D gene (5 bases). The CDR3 loop spans 15 amino acids. Per the germline V gene, CDR1 is LGHNA and CDR2 is YSLEER. The V gene lost 4 bases and the J gene lost 3 bases, with 14 bases spanning the gap. CDR3 sequence: CASSPSLGETDTQYF. DNA of the CDR3: TGCGCCAGCAGCCCAAGTCTAGGGGAAACAGATACGCAGTATTTT.

This clonotype came up a few times. The chain employs TRBV6-1 and TRBJ1-2; the match to TRBD1 covers 9 bases. Losses at the gene ends were 7 bases for V and 7 bases for J; bases not matched to a gene: 13. Germline V gives CDR1 MNHNS, CDR2 SASEGT. CDR3 length: 15 amino acids. The chain's CDR3 is CASTLGGQGSFGYTF. Here the CDR3 DNA reads TGTGCCAGCACCTTGGGGGGACAGGGATCGTTTGGCTACACCTTC.

In this sample, this clonotype turned up many times. The V call is TRBV28, the J call TRBJ1-4; D possibly corresponds to TRBD1 (5 bases). Between the trimmed V and J ends, which lost 6 bases and 4 bases, there was a span of 6 bases. This CDR3 has 12 amino acids. Germline lookup yields CDR1 MDHEN and CDR2 SYDVKM. The CDR3 loop is CASRRGNEKLFF. The CDR3, as DNA: TGTGCCAGCAGGAGGGGTAATGAAAAACTGTTTTTT.

This clonotype was counted only a few times. This chain joins TRBV7-8 and TRBJ2-7; D might be TRBD1 (6 bases). The V and J ends lost 2 bases and 3 bases respectively, with 11 bases between them. The V gene's germline CDR1 is SGHVS and CDR2 FQNEAQ. The CDR3 sequence is 14 residues long. The CDR3 spells CASSLTTGNYEQYF. As DNA, the CDR3 is TGTGCCAGCAGCTTAACCACAGGGAACTACGAGCAGTACTTC.

A word on this clonotype: A much larger clone lies a single base off, so this may be a read error. V and J are TRBV13 and TRBJ2-3, with no clear D. The CDR3 runs to 13 residues. V lost 6 bases and J 0 bases, leaving 7 bases between the germline ends. Germline CDR1 and CDR2: PRHDT and FYEKMQ (reference sequence). CDR3 in amino acids: CASRDPSTDTQYF. CDR3 nucleotide sequence: TGTGCCAGCAGGGATCCTAGCACAGATACGCAGTATTTT.

Comments on this clonotype: One end of the junction varies from germline; a read error may be responsible. The chain links TRBV28 to TRBJ2-2; tentative D call: TRBD2 (5 bases). Germline CDR1 MDHEN, CDR2 SYDVKM. The CDR3 sequence is 14 residues long. The CDR3 DNA sequence: TGTGCCAGCAGTTCACCCAGCTGGTCCGGGGAGCCGTTTTTT. Protein sequence: CASSSPSWSGEPFF.

The J gene is TRBJ1-5, the V gene TRBV6-2 or TRBV6-3; the D is unclear. Germline CDR1 MNHEY, CDR2 SVGEGT. The CDR3 has 15 amino acids. V lost 5 bases, J lost 7 bases, and 18 bases lay in between. The CDR3 region has the DNA TGTGCCAGCAGTGAGGGAGTAGGAGGGTCACAGCCCCAGCATTTT. Residues: CASSEGVGGSQPQHF.

This clonotype was observed at least ten times. The V call is TRBV5-1, the J call TRBJ2-5, with D perhaps TRBD1 (5 bases). In germline, CDR1 is SGHRS, CDR2 YFSETQ. The CDR3 loop spans 13 amino acids. V dropped 4 bases and J dropped 1 base, with 8 bases sitting between them. The CDR3 protein is CASSRQSQETQYF. CDR3 DNA sequence: TGCGCCAGCAGCAGACAGAGCCAAGAGACCCAGTACTTC.

This rearrangement joins TRBV7-9 to TRBJ2-7; D possibly matches TRBD1 or TRBD2 (5 bases each). The CDR3 runs to 14 residues. Per the germline V gene, CDR1 is SEHNR and CDR2 is FQNEAQ (reference sequence). Trimming shortened V by 8 bases and J by 3 bases, and 17 bases separated the two germline ends. The CDR3 is CASSPSQGDYEQYF. CDR3 nucleotides: TGTGCCAGCTCACCATCGCAGGGAGACTACGAGCAGTACTTC. Full variable domain (remainder filled in from reference TRBV7-9 and TRBJ2-7): DTGVSQNPRHKITKRGQNVTFRCDPISEHNRLYWYRQTLGQGPEFLTYFQNEAQLEKSRLLSDRFSAERPKGSFSTLEIQRTEQGDSAMYLCASSPSQGDYEQYFGPGTRLTVT.

This clonotype was recorded many times. The J gene is TRBJ2-2, the V gene TRBV5-1; D tentatively reads TRBD1 or TRBD2 (5 bases each). CDR1 SGHRS and CDR2 YFSETQ come from the germline V gene. The CDR3 is 15 amino acids. V was cut by 0 bases and J by 11 bases, with 17 bases left in between. The CDR3 region has the DNA TGCGCCAGCAGCTTGGAGGGACCCTTTTCTACCGAGCTGTTTTTT. Amino acid sequence: CASSLEGPFSTELFF.

In its sample, this clonotype was seen a few times. With a much larger clone just one base away, this may be a read error. The rearrangement joins TRBV6-2 or TRBV6-3 to TRBJ1-4, with 7 bases matching TRBD1. CDR1 is MNHEY, CDR2 SVGEGT, per germline. Losses at the gene ends were 5 bases for V and 10 bases for J; bases not matched to a gene: 4. The CDR3 is 12 residues long. CDR3 sequence: CASSGQGGKLFF. The CDR3 coding sequence is TGTGCCAGCAGTGGGCAGGGGGGAAAACTGTTTTTT.

This clonotype was seen at least ten times. The DNA for the CDR3 is TGTGCCAGCAGTGAAGCTTGGAAGAACACTGAAGCTTTCTTT. Protein: CASSEAWKNTEAFF. The V gene is TRBV6-2 or TRBV6-3, the J gene TRBJ1-1; no definite D call. The V gene's germline CDR1 is MNHEY and CDR2 SVGEGT. This CDR3 is 14 amino acids long. The V gene lost 5 bases and the J gene lost 1 base, with 11 bases spanning the gap.

This clonotype was observed at least ten times. V and J are TRBV29-1 and TRBJ2-3, with D uncertain. V was shortened by 3 bases and J by 3 bases, with 10 bases between the two germline ends. The CDR3 runs to 13 residues. The germline CDR1 and CDR2 sequences are SQVTM and ANQGSEA. For the CDR3, the DNA is TGCAGCGTTGATTACGCGCCGACAGATACGCAGTATTTT. Amino acids: CSVDYAPTDTQYF.

This clonotype was seen at least ten times. V gene TRBV19 combines with J gene TRBJ1-1, with a possible D match to TRBD1 (6 bases). This CDR3 contains 18 residues. From germline, CDR1 is LNHDA and CDR2 SQIVND (reference sequence). Trimming stripped 7 bases from V and 4 bases from J, with 28 bases between. CDR3 residues: CASTQGYRAPRRGTEAFF. CDR3 coding DNA: TGTGCCAGTACCCAGGGGTACAGGGCACCCCGAAGGGGCACTGAAGCTTTCTTT. Using reference TRBV19 and TRBJ1-1 for the parts outside the CDR3, the full variable domain is DGGITQSPKYLFRKEGQNVTLSCEQNLNHDAMYWYRQDPGQGLRLIYYSQIVNDFQKGDIAEGYSVSREKKESFPLTVTSAQKNPTAFYLCASTQGYRAPRRGTEAFFGQGTRLTVV.

Turning to this clonotype: With a much larger clone just one base away, this may be a read error. The chain joins TRBV6-2 or TRBV6-3 to TRBJ1-4; no clear D gene. The CDR3 spans 13 residues. CDR1 is MNHEY, CDR2 SVGEGT, per germline. The CDR3 DNA is TGTGCCGGCAGGACCACAACGGCCGAAAAACTGTTTTTT. Protein product: CAGRTTTAEKLFF.